A selection of T cell receptor beta chains follows, all from one sample in a study of blood T cells in healthy people across ages. TCRdb fed the 5' RACE reads into MiXCR, producing one record per CDR3 protein. The sample has 790,000 or so distinct CDR3 sequences, less than 60% seen once. The sample was blood. Receptors were obtained from a man older than 75 in good health. CDR3s include the opening cysteine and the closing phenylalanine or tryptophan. Fields, in order: V gene, CDR3 length, clone size, J gene, D gene, CDR3 DNA, CDR3 protein. D genes are given only for firm matches. Not every row has a clone size; where given, it reads once, few, many or a size class.

v_call: TRBV28; cdr3_length: 15; clone_size: .; j_call: TRBJ2-1; d_call: .; cdr3_nt: TGTGCCAGCAGTCGAACTAGTCGGCCCTACAATGAGCAGTTCTTC; cdr3_aa: CASSRTSRPYNEQFF
v_call: TRBV20-1; cdr3_length: 14; clone_size: .; j_call: TRBJ1-2; d_call: .; cdr3_nt: TGCAGTGCTAGATCCGGGGAGGACAAACAGGGCTACACCTTC; cdr3_aa: CSARSGEDKQGYTF
v_call: TRBV24-1; cdr3_length: 16; clone_size: .; j_call: TRBJ2-1; d_call: TRBD2; cdr3_nt: TGTGCCACCAGTGACCCCTCAGCGGGGGAGGTGTATGAGCAGTTCTTC; cdr3_aa: CATSDPSAGEVYEQFF
v_call: TRBV29-1; cdr3_length: 15; clone_size: .; j_call: TRBJ2-1; d_call: TRBD2; cdr3_nt: TGCAGCGTTGAAGATACCGCGGGAGCCGGAAATGAGCAGTTCTTC; cdr3_aa: CSVEDTAGAGNEQFF
v_call: TRBV5-1; cdr3_length: 14; clone_size: .; j_call: TRBJ2-7; d_call: .; cdr3_nt: TGCGCCAGCAGCGTGGAAGTTCATTCCTACGAGCAGTACTTC; cdr3_aa: CASSVEVHSYEQYF
v_call: TRBV28; cdr3_length: 14; clone_size: .; j_call: TRBJ2-7; d_call: .; cdr3_nt: TGTGCCACATCGGGACATGCGCCAACTTACGAGCAGTACTTC; cdr3_aa: CATSGHAPTYEQYF
v_call: TRBV12-3/TRBV12-4; cdr3_length: 12; clone_size: few; j_call: TRBJ2-1; d_call: .; cdr3_nt: TGTGCCAGCAGTTTAGGCCGACTTGAGCAGTTCTTC; cdr3_aa: CASSLGRLEQFF
v_call: TRBV28; cdr3_length: 15; clone_size: .; j_call: TRBJ2-7; d_call: TRBD1; cdr3_nt: TGTGTCAGCAGCCAGGGACAGGGGGCCCCTGATGAGCAGTACTTC; cdr3_aa: CVSSQGQGAPDEQYF
v_call: TRBV9; cdr3_length: 14; clone_size: many; j_call: TRBJ2-1; d_call: .; cdr3_nt: TGTGCCAGCTCCCGCGGCGCAGGGAGGAATGAGCAGTTCTTC; cdr3_aa: CASSRGAGRNEQFF
v_call: TRBV28; cdr3_length: 13; clone_size: .; j_call: TRBJ2-4; d_call: TRBD1; cdr3_nt: TGTGCCAGCAAAAGGACAGGGGGCTTAGAGCAGTACTTC; cdr3_aa: CASKRTGGLEQYF
v_call: TRBV5-5; cdr3_length: 14; clone_size: few; j_call: TRBJ2-7; d_call: TRBD2; cdr3_nt: TGTGCCAGCAGCTTACTAGCGGTGGACTACGAGCAGTACTTC; cdr3_aa: CASSLLAVDYEQYF
v_call: TRBV6-6; cdr3_length: 12; clone_size: few; j_call: TRBJ1-2; d_call: TRBD1; cdr3_nt: TGTGCCAGCAGTTACACAGGACAGGCCTACACCTTC; cdr3_aa: CASSYTGQAYTF
v_call: TRBV6-2/TRBV6-3; cdr3_length: 14; clone_size: many; j_call: TRBJ2-4; d_call: .; cdr3_nt: TGTGCCAGCAGCCCCGAAGGGACGCGACACATTCAGTACTTC; cdr3_aa: CASSPEGTRHIQYF